This TCR beta chain was identified in a study of cytomegalovirus exposure and HLA in healthy donors. The V gene's germline CDR1 is SGHRS and CDR2 YFSETQ. J was trimmed by 9 bases and V by 0 bases; bases with no gene match: 6. The CDR3 has 15 residues. As concerns this clone: The antigen remains undetermined.

Whole-study results and caveats: The classifier reportedly diagnosed cytomegalovirus status with high specificity and sensitivity. Most of the TCR beta V segments (in an earlier analysis) were productive either about 90% or about 30% of the time.

Vbeta (60) and Jbeta (13) primers were used in the PCR. Produced via immunoSEQ multiplex PCR; TCRdb's table is partial and in-frame only. This sample has some 160,000 clones; 80% to 90% occur once, and the top ten carry 1.5% to 2%. This receptor was obtained from a man aged 18 to 30 in good health and CMV-seronegative. Material for sequencing was PBMCs. This chain links TRBV5-1 with TRBJ2-1; the match to TRBD2 covers 10 bases. CDR3 DNA sequence: TGCGCCAGCAGCTTGGAACTAGCGGGATCGGGTGAGCAGTTCTTC. It specifies CASSLELAGSGEQFF.